The rows below give T cell receptor beta chains drawn from one sample of a study of T cell repertoires in cytomegalovirus infection. Using its own MiXCR run on the reads, TCRdb lists one record per CDR3 protein. Among around 630,000 distinct CDR3 sequences listed, around 24% were seen once. Specimen: CD8+ T cells from PBMCs. Receptor source: a human donor in good health (CMV status not recorded). Some clones in this sample may be carry-over from other donors' samples. Each CDR3 is given with its conserved first and last residue. A D gene is named only where the DNA matches it firmly. Rows may omit the clone size; those that give it use once, few, many or a size class.

V	J	size	D	DNA	CDR3
TRBV20-1	TRBJ1-4	many	NA	TGCAGTGCTAATAATGAAAAACTGTTTTTT	CSANNEKLFF
TRBV28	TRBJ2-4	few	TRBD1	TGTGTCAGCACCCTCTCAGGGGGCGATCTACACTTC	CVSTLSGGDLHF
TRBV6-1	TRBJ1-4	NA	NA	TGTGCCAGCTCAGTTACATGGGGGCGCGGTGAAAAACTGTTTTTT	CASSVTWGRGEKLFF
TRBV4-3	TRBJ1-5	NA	NA	TGCGCCAGCAGCCAAGATGTTAGGAGGGGTCAGCCCCAGCATTTT	CASSQDVRRGQPQHF
TRBV29-1	TRBJ1-2	NA	TRBD1	TGCAGCGCTGGGACAGGGACCAGCTATGGCTACACCTTC	CSAGTGTSYGYTF
TRBV3-1	TRBJ1-2	NA	TRBD1	TGTGCCAGCAGCCTCCTCAGGGACAGTCTGGGAAATTATGGCTACACCTTC	CASSLLRDSLGNYGYTF
TRBV7-9	TRBJ2-1	NA	NA	TGTGCCAGCAGCTCGTCGGACTCCGGCTACAATGAGCAGTTCTTC	CASSSSDSGYNEQFF
TRBV7-2	TRBJ1-6	many	NA	TGTGCCAGCATCAAAGACGGGCTCCACTTT	CASIKDGLHF
TRBV7-3	TRBJ1-2	many	TRBD1	TGTGCCAGCAGTACAGGGGCCTATGGCTACACCTTC	CASSTGAYGYTF
TRBV14	TRBJ1-1	NA	NA	TGTGCCAGCAGCCAAGACCGTCGGGGGGCTTTCTTT	CASSQDRRGAFF
TRBV6-6	TRBJ1-2	many	NA	TGTGCCAGCAGTTCGTCGACGGCCGAGGAAATTAACTATGGCTACACCTTC	CASSSSTAEEINYGYTF
TRBV20-1	TRBJ1-2	few	TRBD1	TGCAGTCTCGTACAGGGGAGCGGCTACACCTTC	CSLVQGSGYTF
TRBV7-2	TRBJ2-1	many	NA	TGTGCCAGCAGCTTAGAGACTAGAGGGCCCAATGAGCAGTTCTTC	CASSLETRGPNEQFF
TRBV13	TRBJ1-4	NA	TRBD1	TGTGCCAGCAGCTTGGGACAGGCAGGAGAAAAACTGTTTTTT	CASSLGQAGEKLFF
TRBV28	TRBJ1-4	NA	NA	TGTGCCAGCAGTTTATGGGAGATAGAAGAAAAACTGTTTTTT	CASSLWEIEEKLFF
TRBV2	TRBJ2-7	many	NA	TGTGCCAGCAGTGAAGGGGCCCCCTACGAGCAGTACTTC	CASSEGAPYEQYF
TRBV15	TRBJ2-5	few	NA	TGTGCCACCCGGAGGAGTAACCGAGAGACCCAGTACTTC	CATRRSNRETQYF
TRBV28	TRBJ1-5	few	NA	TGTGCCAGCAGTTTGATCGCCGGGAATCAGCCCCAGCATTTT	CASSLIAGNQPQHF
TRBV12-3/TRBV12-4	TRBJ1-1	many	NA	TGTGCCAGCAGTTTCACCGGGGGGGAGAATGAAGCTTTCTTT	CASSFTGGENEAFF
TRBV7-9	TRBJ2-1	NA	TRBD2	TGTGCCAGCACACCGAAGGCTAGCGGTTACAATGAGCAGTTCTTC	CASTPKASGYNEQFF
TRBV28	TRBJ1-1	few	NA	TGTGCCAGCAGCACCCTGGGGCCTACGAACACTGAAGCTTTCTTT	CASSTLGPTNTEAFF
TRBV28	TRBJ1-2	NA	NA	TGTGCCAGCAGTTTATTCATTCGAAGTCCCGAGGTATTC	CASSLFIRSPEVF
TRBV6-5	TRBJ2-1	NA	NA	TGTGCCAGCAGTTTAAAGTATCCTTACAATGAGCAGTTCTTC	CASSLKYPYNEQFF
TRBV29-1	TRBJ2-7	NA	NA	TGCAGCGTTGAACTAGATACGGCTAACTACGAGCAGTACTTC	CSVELDTANYEQYF
TRBV24-1	TRBJ2-5	many	NA	TGTGCCACCAGTGATTTGAGCTTTAGGTACTTC	CATSDLSFRYF
TRBV29-1	TRBJ2-1	NA	NA	TGCAGCGTTGTTTCCCGTAATGAGCAGTTCTTC	CSVVSRNEQFF
TRBV6-6	TRBJ2-1	few	NA	TGTGCCAGCAGTTACTCTCAACACAATGAGCAGTTCTTC	CASSYSQHNEQFF
TRBV19	TRBJ1-1	NA	NA	TGTGCCAGTAGGAAGGGATCAGGAATCCCTGAAGCTTTCTTT	CASRKGSGIPEAFF
TRBV27	TRBJ1-2	NA	TRBD1	TGTGCCAGCAGTCCAATCAGGGGGTATGGCTACACCTTC	CASSPIRGYGYTF
TRBV7-6	TRBJ2-3	many	TRBD2	TGTGCCAGCAGCTTAAGTCCCGGACTAGCGGGGAGGACAGATACGCAGTATTTT	CASSLSPGLAGRTDTQYF
TRBV28	TRBJ1-1	NA	NA	TGTGCCAGCAGTTTTTCCGTTAAAACAGGGCCTGAGGCTTTCTTT	CASSFSVKTGPEAFF
TRBV29-1	TRBJ2-5	few	NA	TGCAGCGTTGAAGGTGGGCTTTCGGAGGGTCAAACGGAGACCCAGTACTTC	CSVEGGLSEGQTETQYF
TRBV13	TRBJ2-1	NA	NA	TGTGCCAGCAGCCACCTATCCGGGGCAGCATACAATGAGCAGTTCTTC	CASSHLSGAAYNEQFF
TRBV7-2	TRBJ2-3	many	TRBD2	TGTGCCAGCAGCTACCCGGGACTACCGGGAGATACGCAGTATTTT	CASSYPGLPGDTQYF
TRBV7-9	TRBJ2-3	few	NA	TGTGCCAGCAGCTGGATTAAGGGAGCAGATACGCAGTATTTT	CASSWIKGADTQYF
TRBV6-1	TRBJ2-5	few	NA	TGTGCCAGCAGCCCCCTCCCCGGATGGAAAGAGACCCAGTACTTC	CASSPLPGWKETQYF
TRBV28	TRBJ2-1	NA	NA	TGTGCCAGCAGCCCGGTGCCTGGCAATGAGCAGTTCTTC	CASSPVPGNEQFF
TRBV5-1	TRBJ2-7	NA	NA	TGCGCCAGCAGCTTCGAGCCATTCTCCGAGCAGTACTTC	CASSFEPFSEQYF
TRBV14	TRBJ2-7	few	TRBD1	TGTGCCAGCAGCCGGGAGACAGGGGGTTTGTACGAGCAGTACTTC	CASSRETGGLYEQYF
TRBV12-3/TRBV12-4	TRBJ1-1	few	NA	TGTGCCAGCAGTGTCGGAGAGAACACTGAAGCTTTCTTT	CASSVGENTEAFF
TRBV6-1	TRBJ2-7	NA	NA	NA	CISGPATYEQYF
TRBV20-1	TRBJ2-5	few	NA	TGCAGTGCTAGAGGGGGGGCACTAGCACGAGAAGAGACCCAGTACTTC	CSARGGALAREETQYF
TRBV6-6	TRBJ2-4	few	NA	TGTGCCAGCAAATCCAGGGGACGGGGGTGGGGCATTCAGTACTTC	CASKSRGRGWGIQYF